A single T cell receptor (beta chain) is shown here with its context. The antigen it binds to is not known. Per-nucleotide qualities are absent, and no much larger clonotype sits a single base away. Peripheral blood CD8+ and CD4+ T cells from healthy donors, Susac syndrome patients and multiple sclerosis patients were profiled by high-throughput TCR beta sequencing. The multiple sclerosis controls were treatment-naive patients whose relapsing-remitting disease, either stable or active, fulfilled the revised McDonald criteria. Bulk CD8+ and CD4+ T cells were purified magnetically by negative isolation, whereas CD8+ TEMRA cells were enriched by FACS. Blood was collected in EDTA tubes and processed within 24 hours, with PBMCs isolated through density gradient centrifugation. PBMCs destined for TCR sequencing were cryopreserved in liquid nitrogen and later thawed in a 37 °C water bath. A purity of at least 90% was achieved for sorted or isolated CD4+, CD8+ and CD8+ TEMRA cells.

This entry comes from a study of CD8 T cells in Susac syndrome (dated by TCRdb to the late 2010s). Regarding the research as a whole: The study used repertoire sequencing to test whether antigen drove CD8+ T cell activation and differentiation in Susac syndrome. The study compared CD8+ T cell repertoire clonality among about a dozen healthy donors, around 14 Susac syndrome patients and 15 multiple sclerosis patients.

From the cysteine up to the phenylalanine, the CDR3 has a length of 15 residues. Only the CDR3 portion is preserved as DNA: 45 bases, with reading frame beginning at the first base. Here V drops 8 bases and J drops 6 bases, and the junction holds 11 bases not matched to any gene. RNA was extracted using the RNeasy kit, and roughly 0.5 to 1 ug of the RNA was reverse transcribed with random hexamers. TCR beta CDR3 regions were amplified with the immunoSEQ multiplex PCR assay covering 54 Vbeta and 13 Jbeta segments. PCR amplification bias was corrected by using a synthetic template baseline for primer optimization and computational correction. Per the authors' processing: Only productive sequences were kept, with reads annotated to V, D and J genes according to IMGT and analyzed in immunoSEQ Analyzer. Clonality was computed as one minus Shannon entropy normalized by log2 of the number of productive unique sequences. Public and private clones were assessed among the 100 most prevalent clones of each patient and control. Susac-specific clones were defined as absent from healthy and MS cohorts, around 1,000 published viral clones and other ImmuneACCESS disease sequences. TCRdb reran the public reads through fastp at Q25 and MiXCR, keeping productive beta chains. Each entry merges the rows of one CDR3 protein and shows their most common DNA and genes. Clone size and V and J calls follow TCRdb, not the original study. The sample contains more than 150,000 distinct CDR3 sequences, roughly 95% of them found a single time. The ten largest clones capture over 0.12% of the sample.

Results and caveats for the whole study, not just this receptor: The number of individuals in the TCR sequencing and HLA analysis was acknowledged as relatively small.

The sample taken for sequencing was CD8+ T cells from PBMCs. Here the chain combines TRBV23-1 and TRBJ2-3; 10 junctional bases match TRBD1. TRBV23-1 is an ORF for which the function is uncertain. This clonotype originated in a human donor with multiple sclerosis. The DNA sequence is as follows: TGCGCCAGCTTGGCGGGGACAGGGGCCGGGGATACGCAGTATTTT. It translates to CASLAGTGAGDTQYF.